These 9 T cell receptor beta chains were all obtained from the same sample, sequenced in a study of T cells in localized non-small cell lung cancer. TCRdb's copy holds only in-frame clones and misses some; the assay was immunoSEQ multiplex PCR. The sample shows roughly 77,000 clones, more than 75% of them seen only once. The material sequenced was peripheral blood, taken before any cancer treatment. The receptors stem from a woman aged 35-70 years with stage I squamous cell lung carcinoma.

This chain connects TRBV30 to TRBJ2-1; 8 bases align to TRBD2. The CDR3 length is 18 residues. Trimming removed 0 bases from V and 4 bases from J; junction bases left unmatched: 14. CDR1 and CDR2 (germline): GTSNPN, SVGIG (reference sequence). CDR3 in amino acids: CAWSVRLGAGGPYNEQFF. Written as DNA, the CDR3 is TGTGCCTGGAGTGTACGGCTTGGGGCGGGGGGTCCATACAATGAGCAGTTCTTC.

V gene TRBV6-5 combines with J gene TRBJ1-3; the D gene is possibly TRBD1 (6 bases). Deletions cut 2 bases from V and 2 bases from J, with 7 bases between. Germline V gives CDR1 MNHEY, CDR2 SVGAGI. The CDR3 consists of 14 residues. The CDR3 is CASSYPGAGNTIYF. DNA for the CDR3: TGTGCCAGCAGTTACCCAGGGGCTGGAAACACCATATATTTT.

This chain links TRBV6-1 with TRBJ2-7, with a weak D call TRBD1 (6 bases). Trimming stripped 6 bases from V and 1 base from J, with 10 bases between. CDR3 length: 13 amino acids. CDR1 is MNHNS, CDR2 SASEGT, per germline. CDR3 amino acids: CASSDTGSYEQYF. The DNA for the CDR3 is TGTGCCAGCAGCGACACAGGGTCCTACGAGCAGTACTTC.

The chain couples TRBV6-5 to TRBJ1-2, with a possible D match to TRBD1 (6 bases). V was cut by 5 bases and J by 7 bases, with 14 bases left in between. The germline V gene has CDR1 MNHEY and CDR2 SVGAGI. This CDR3 comprises 13 residues. As DNA, the CDR3 is TGTGCCAGCAGTACAAACAGGGCGGCTGGCTACACCTTC. Translated: CASSTNRAAGYTF.

Note on this clone: The sample contains more than one DNA sequence encoding this CDR3. This chain connects TRBV30 to TRBJ1-3, with no clear D. Germline assignment: CDR1 GTSNPN and CDR2 SVGIG (reference sequence). The CDR3 runs to 12 residues. Between the trimmed V and J ends, which lost 4 bases and 1 base, there was a span of 5 bases. The CDR3 DNA follows: TGTGCCTGGACTGGGTCTGGAAACACCATATATTTT. Protein: CAWTGSGNTIYF.

V and J are TRBV19 and TRBJ2-1, with 10 bases fitting TRBD1. This CDR3 has 15 residues. The J segment lost 2 bases and the V segment lost 4 bases, leaving 2 bases of the junction unmatched. CDR1 is LNHDA and CDR2 is SQIVND in the germline V gene (reference sequence). In DNA form, the CDR3 reads TGTGCCAGTAGTAGGGGACAGGGGCCCTACAATGAGCAGTTCTTC. Its protein product is CASSRGQGPYNEQFF.

The chain carries TRBV30 and TRBJ2-6; D not resolved. Germline V gene lookup returns CDR1 GTSNPN and CDR2 SVGIG (reference sequence). The CDR3 is 14 amino acids. The ends were cut back, 2 bases at V and 1 base at J, with 6 bases in the middle. CDR3 protein: CAWSSVSGANVLTF. The CDR3 DNA follows: TGTGCCTGGAGTTCGGTTTCTGGGGCCAACGTCCTGACTTTC. Full variable domain (rest looked up from reference TRBV30 and TRBJ2-6): SQTIHQWPATLVQPVGSPLSLECTVEGTSNPNLYWYRQAAGRGLQLLFYSVGIGQISSEVPQNLSASRPQDRQFILSSKKLLLSDSGFYLCAWSSVSGANVLTFGAGSRLTVL.

The chain uses TRBV6-6 and TRBJ2-7, with 8 bases matching TRBD2. Per germline, CDR1 MNHNY and CDR2 SVGAGI (reference sequence). CDR3 length: 15 amino acids. The V gene end was trimmed by 4 bases and the J gene end by 4 bases; junction bases not matched to a gene: 9. CDR3 amino acids: CASSSGTGGRYEQYF. Here the CDR3 DNA reads TGTGCCAGCAGTTCAGGGACTGGCGGGAGGTACGAGCAGTACTTC.

The chain recombines TRBV5-6 with TRBJ1-4; D may be TRBD1 (5 bases). V was cut by 0 bases and J by 4 bases, with 19 bases left in between. The CDR3 covers 18 residues. The germline gives CDR1 SGHDT, CDR2 YYEEEE. The CDR3: CASSLVGAGSALNEKLFF. As DNA, the CDR3 is TGTGCCAGCAGCTTGGTCGGGGCAGGGAGTGCCCTTAATGAAAAACTGTTTTTT.